Below, 19 T cell receptor beta chains from the same sample are listed, as sequenced in a study of graft-versus-host responses after intestinal transplantation. These receptors are not linked to any known antigen. Only in-frame clones appear in the TCRdb table, and some are missing; sequencing was by immunoSEQ multiplex PCR. The sample consists of roughly 92,000 clones, 88% of them appearing once. Sequencing used unstimulated CD4+ T cells sorted from spleen or lymph node cells, obtained before transplant. The receptor set was obtained from a human donor who was the organ donor for an intestinal transplant.

Concerning this clone itself: Relative to the germline gene, one junction end is altered; a read error may explain this. The chain couples TRBV7-8 to TRBJ1-1, with 8 bases fitting TRBD1. The CDR3 is 16 residues long. CDR1 and CDR2 from the germline V gene are SGHVS and FQNEAQ. The CDR3, as DNA: TGTGCCAGCAGCCCCCAAAGACTACAGGGGGACACTGGAGCTTTCTTT. Residues: CASSPQRLQGDTGAFF.

The gene calls are TRBV28 and TRBJ1-2; unclear D gene. This CDR3 has 15 residues. V gave up 8 bases and J gave up 4 bases, with 20 bases separating them. From germline, CDR1 is MDHEN and CDR2 SYDVKM. This CDR3 reads CASDTAGPDFYGYTF. DNA for the CDR3: TGTGCCAGCGATACCGCTGGCCCTGATTTCTATGGCTACACCTTC.

This clone turned up a few times. The CDR3 DNA sequence: TGTGCCAGCAGCGCACAGGGCTCTGGGGCCAACGTCCTGACTTTC. Translated: CASSAQGSGANVLTF. The rearrangement links TRBV5-4 to TRBJ2-6, with a weak D call TRBD1 (6 bases). Germline CDR1 and CDR2: SGHNT and YYREEE (reference sequence). There are 15 residues in the CDR3. Trimming took 4 bases from V and 0 from J, leaving 8 bases between them. The whole variable domain, remainder taken from reference TRBV5-4 and TRBJ2-6, is ETGVTQSPTHLIKTRGQQVTLRCSSQSGHNTVSWYQQALGQGPQFIFQYYREEENGRGNFPPRFSGLQFPNYSSELNVNALELDDSALYLCASSAQGSGANVLTFGAGSRLTVL.

The V gene is TRBV6-1, the J gene TRBJ2-3; D unclear. Trimming took 4 bases from V and 5 from J, leaving 16 bases between them. This CDR3 region has 15 residues. Looked up from germline, CDR1 is MNHNS and CDR2 is SASEGT. CDR3 sequence reads: CASSGGRTFGDTQYF. Here the CDR3 DNA reads TGTGCCAGCAGTGGTGGGCGCACGTTTGGAGATACGCAGTATTTT.

The chain combines TRBV6-6 with TRBJ2-7; TRBD1 matches 8 bases. The CDR3 totals 14 residues. The trim removed 6 bases at V and 3 bases at J, leaving 7 bases unmatched. Germline loops: CDR1 MNHNY, CDR2 SVGAGI (reference sequence). CDR3 loop: CASSVGQGVYEQYF. The CDR3 nucleotides read TGTGCCAGCAGCGTCGGACAGGGAGTCTACGAGCAGTACTTC.

This clone was observed once. The chain is built from TRBV11-3 and TRBJ1-4, with a weak D call TRBD1 (6 bases). Germline-derived CDR1 and CDR2 are SGHNT and YENEEA. CDR3 length: 16 amino acids. With 3 bases removed from V and 6 bases from J, the gap between germline ends came to 17 bases. In DNA form, the CDR3 reads TGTGCCAGCAGCTTCCACACAGGGAGTAAGGATGAAAAACTGTTTTTT. Translation: CASSFHTGSKDEKLFF.

J is TRBJ2-1 and V is TRBV5-1; 7 nucleotides match TRBD2. V dropped 3 bases and J dropped 10; count of bases not matched to a gene: 7. Germline loops: CDR1 SGHRS, CDR2 YFSETQ. The CDR3 sequence is 13 residues long. The CDR3 nucleotides are TGCGCCAGCAGCTGGGGGGGTGCGGGGGAGCAGTTCTTC. Translating it yields CASSWGGAGEQFF.

V is TRBV5-1 and J is TRBJ2-1; D is possibly TRBD2 (7 bases). The CDR3 loop spans 15 amino acids. Trimming stripped 2 bases from V and 2 bases from J, with 11 bases between. Per the germline V gene, CDR1 is SGHRS and CDR2 is YFSETQ. The chain's CDR3 is CASSLGGGPYNEQFF. The CDR3, as DNA: TGCGCCAGCAGCTTAGGGGGGGGACCCTACAATGAGCAGTTCTTC.

The gene calls are TRBV11-1 and TRBJ2-3, with 9 bases matching TRBD2. CDR1 SGHAT and CDR2 FQDESV come from the germline V gene (reference sequence). Losses at the gene ends were 5 bases for V and 2 bases for J; bases not matched to a gene: 5. The CDR3 contains 15 residues. The CDR3 spells CASSNQRGVTDTQYF. CDR3 DNA sequence: TGTGCCAGCAGCAATCAGCGGGGGGTCACAGATACGCAGTATTTT.

The V and J genes are TRBV7-2 and TRBJ2-4; 7 bases fit TRBD2. CDR1 is SGHTA and CDR2 is FQGNSA in the germline V gene. The CDR3 is 16 amino acids. Trimming took 1 base from V and 9 from J; bases not matched to a gene: 12. CDR3 protein: CASSLGPGGGSSIQYF. Here the CDR3 DNA reads TGTGCCAGCAGCTTAGGTCCGGGGGGAGGGTCCAGCATTCAGTACTTC. Supplemented by reference TRBV7-2 and TRBJ2-4, the full variable domain reads GAGVSQSPSNKVTEKGKDVELRCDPISGHTALYWYRQSLGQGLEFLIYFQGNSAPDKSGLPSDRFSAERTGGSVSTLTIQRTQQEDSAVYLCASSLGPGGGSSIQYFGAGTRLSVL.

The gene calls are TRBV5-6 and TRBJ2-1; a possible D gene is TRBD1 (6 bases). The ends were cut back, 5 bases at V and 4 bases at J, with 13 bases in the middle. From germline, CDR1 is SGHDT and CDR2 YYEEEE. The CDR3 covers 14 residues. Here the CDR3 DNA reads TGTGCCAGCAGGAGGGCAGGGGTTTACAATGAGCAGTTCTTC. As protein: CASRRAGVYNEQFF.

The rearrangement uses TRBV16 and TRBJ2-1; D remains ambiguous. Per the germline V gene, CDR1 is KGHSY and CDR2 is FQNENV. The V end lost 2 bases, the J end lost 5 bases, and 10 bases lay between the germline ends. The CDR3 loop spans 14 amino acids. The CDR3 here is CASSQASANNEQFF. DNA of the CDR3: TGTGCCAGCAGCCAAGCCAGCGCCAACAATGAGCAGTTCTTC.

The chain couples TRBV6-5 to TRBJ1-2, with TRBD1 identical over 7 bases. Germline lookup yields CDR1 MNHEY and CDR2 SVGAGI. After removal of 2 bases from V and 1 base from J, the junction contained 4 bases not matched to a gene. The CDR3 runs 15 residues. DNA for the CDR3: TGTGCCAGCAGTTACACCCGACAGGGTAACTATGGCTACACCTTC. Translating gives CASSYTRQGNYGYTF.

The gene calls are TRBV5-4 and TRBJ1-2; no clear D. V was shortened by 0 bases and J by 8 bases, with 11 bases between the two germline ends. CDR1 and CDR2 (germline): SGHNT, YYREEE (reference sequence). The CDR3 contains 13 residues. The chain's CDR3 is CASSLVGEGGYTF. CDR3 sequence (DNA): TGTGCCAGCAGCTTGGTCGGGGAGGGAGGCTACACCTTC.

The sample holds one count of this clone. The chain uses TRBV28 and TRBJ2-5, with 8 bases matching TRBD2. The V gene end was trimmed by 6 bases and the J gene end by 5 bases; junction bases not matched to a gene: 11. CDR1 MDHEN and CDR2 SYDVKM come from the germline V gene. The length of the CDR3 is 15 residues. CDR3 in DNA: TGTGCCAGCAGGGTAGCGGGAACCCCCGCGGAGACCCAGTACTTC. Its protein is CASRVAGTPAETQYF.

This chain links TRBV14 with TRBJ2-7, with TRBD1 matching over 7 bases. V dropped 3 bases and J dropped 0; count of bases not matched to a gene: 2. Germline CDR1 and CDR2: SGHDN and FVKESK. CDR3 length: 14 amino acids. The CDR3 DNA sequence: TGTGCCAGCAGCCAGGCAGGGGGCTCCTACGAGCAGTACTTC. Amino acids: CASSQAGGSYEQYF.

The chain employs TRBV15 and TRBJ2-1; a possible D gene is TRBD2 (6 bases). This CDR3 comprises 13 residues. Looked up from germline, CDR1 is LNHNV and CDR2 is YYDKDF (reference sequence). Trimming cost V 1 base and J 9 bases, with 10 bases left between them. The CDR3 nucleotides are TGTGCCACCAGCAGAGGAATGGGAGGTGAGCAGTTCTTC. Its protein is CATSRGMGGEQFF.

This chain joins TRBV11-2 and TRBJ2-7; the D gene is possibly TRBD2 (6 bases). CDR3 length: 17 amino acids. The V gene lost 3 bases and the J gene lost 4 bases, with 22 bases spanning the gap. Per the germline V gene, CDR1 is SGHAT and CDR2 is FQNNGV. CDR3 nucleotides: TGTGCCAGCAGCTTGAGGGTTTGGGACGGGAGCCCTTACGAGCAGTACTTC. It is translated as CASSLRVWDGSPYEQYF.

Written as DNA, the CDR3 is TGTGCCACCAGCAGTGGACAGGGGGTGTTTTATAGCAATCAGCCCCAGCATTTT. Translating it yields CATSSGQGVFYSNQPQHF. The J gene is TRBJ1-5, the V gene TRBV15; 10 bases match TRBD1. V shed 3 bases and J 0 bases; nucleotides not matched to a gene: 8. In germline, CDR1 is LNHNV, CDR2 YYDKDF (reference sequence). This CDR3 has 18 residues.